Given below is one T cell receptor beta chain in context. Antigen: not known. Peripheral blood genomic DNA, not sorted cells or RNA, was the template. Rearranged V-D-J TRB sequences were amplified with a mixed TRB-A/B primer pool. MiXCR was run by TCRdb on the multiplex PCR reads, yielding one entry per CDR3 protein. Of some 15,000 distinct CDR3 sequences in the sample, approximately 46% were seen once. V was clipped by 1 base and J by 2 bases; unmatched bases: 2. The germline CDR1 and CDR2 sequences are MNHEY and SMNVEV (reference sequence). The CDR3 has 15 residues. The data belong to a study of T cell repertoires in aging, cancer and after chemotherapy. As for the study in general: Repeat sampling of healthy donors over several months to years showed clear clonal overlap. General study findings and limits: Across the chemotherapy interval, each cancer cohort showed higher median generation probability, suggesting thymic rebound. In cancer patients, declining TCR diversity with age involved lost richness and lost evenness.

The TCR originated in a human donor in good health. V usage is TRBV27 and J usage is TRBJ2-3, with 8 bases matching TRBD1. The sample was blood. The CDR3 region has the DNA TGTGCCAGCAGTTTATGGGGACAGGCCACAGATACGCAGTATTTT. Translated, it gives CASSLWGQATDTQYF.